Sequencing of this T cell receptor beta chain was carried out in a study of cytomegalovirus exposure and HLA in healthy donors. Germline V CDR1 and CDR2: MDHEN, SYDVKM. The CDR3 has 15 amino acids. After removal of 3 bases from V and 5 bases from J, the junction contained 7 bases not matched to a gene. General study findings and limits: An analysis that was carried out later associated 15,000 to 20,000 TCR beta sequences with HLA alleles at 0.05 false discovery rate.

The primer mix had 60 Vbeta and 13 Jbeta primers. Some clones are missing from TCRdb's copy, which holds only in-frame ones; the method was immunoSEQ multiplex PCR. The sample lists 130,000 to 150,000 clones, roughly 75% occurring once. Concerning this clone itself: Its antigen remains unknown.

Sequenced: PBMCs. The receptor comes from a middle-aged man in good health and CMV-seropositive. The chain carries TRBV28 and TRBJ1-2; 9 bases are shared with TRBD1. The CDR3 protein is CASSLGQGGQYGYTF. The CDR3, as DNA: TGTGCCAGCAGTTTGGGACAGGGTGGTCAATATGGCTACACCTTC.